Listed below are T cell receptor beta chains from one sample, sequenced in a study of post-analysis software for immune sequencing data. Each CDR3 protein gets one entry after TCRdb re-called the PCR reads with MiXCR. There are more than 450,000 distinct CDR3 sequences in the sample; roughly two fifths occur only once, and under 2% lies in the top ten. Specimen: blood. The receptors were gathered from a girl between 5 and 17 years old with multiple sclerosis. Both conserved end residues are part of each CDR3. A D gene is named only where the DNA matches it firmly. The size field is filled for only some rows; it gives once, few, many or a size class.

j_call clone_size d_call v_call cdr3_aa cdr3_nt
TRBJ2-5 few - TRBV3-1 CASSPPRDLQTQYF TGTGCCAGCAGCCCCCCGCGGGATCTGCAGACCCAGTACTTC
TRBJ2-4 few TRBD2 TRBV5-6 CASSLGEGLGRQYF TGTGCCAGCAGCTTGGGCGAGGGACTAGGGCGTCAGTACTTC
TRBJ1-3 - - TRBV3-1 CASSHEAGGNTIYF TGTGCCAGCAGCCATGAGGCAGGGGGAAACACCATATATTTT
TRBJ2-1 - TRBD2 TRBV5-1 CASSLVTSGDNEQFF TGCGCCAGCAGCTTGGTAACTAGCGGCGACAATGAGCAGTTCTTC
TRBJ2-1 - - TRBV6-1 CASSDPHTHEQFF TGTGCCAGCAGTGACCCCCATACCCATGAGCAGTTCTTC
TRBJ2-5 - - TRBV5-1 CASSPGLGGGEETQYF TGCGCCAGCAGCCCCGGTTTGGGCGGGGGCGAAGAGACCCAGTACTTC
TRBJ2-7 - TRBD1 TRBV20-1 CSAIGTGGGYEQYF TGCAGTGCGATCGGGACAGGTGGTGGCTACGAGCAGTACTTC
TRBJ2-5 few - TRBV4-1 CASRDAPRFQETQYF TGCGCCAGCAGAGACGCGCCTCGGTTCCAAGAGACCCAGTACTTC
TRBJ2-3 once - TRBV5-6 CASSLDGVDTQYF TGTGCCAGCAGCTTGGATGGGGTAGATACGCAGTATTTT
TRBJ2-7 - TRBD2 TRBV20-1 CSLETSGAYEQYF TGTAGCTTAGAGACTAGCGGGGCCTACGAGCAGTACTTC
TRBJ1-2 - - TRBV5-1 CASSPRQPPGEGYTF TGCGCCAGCAGCCCCAGACAGCCCCCAGGCGAGGGCTACACCTTC
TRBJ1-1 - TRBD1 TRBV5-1 CASTLEQGGTEAFF TGCGCCAGCACCTTGGAGCAGGGGGGCACTGAAGCTTTCTTT
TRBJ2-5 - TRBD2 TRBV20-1 CSASQRGGGGETQYF TGCAGTGCTAGTCAACGAGGCGGGGGGGGAGAGACCCAGTACTTC
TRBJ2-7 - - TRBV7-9 CASSFFQSYEQYF TGTGCCAGCAGTTTTTTTCAGTCCTACGAGCAGTACTTC
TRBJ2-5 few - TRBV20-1 CSASEVQETQYF TGCAGTGCTTCGGAGGTGCAGGAGACCCAGTACTTC
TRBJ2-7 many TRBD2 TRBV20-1 CSARDLRGSYEQYF TGCAGTGCTAGAGATCTGCGGGGGTCCTACGAGCAGTACTTC
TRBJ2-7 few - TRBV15 CATQRRRGFDEQYF TGTGCCACCCAGAGACGCAGAGGTTTCGACGAGCAGTACTTC
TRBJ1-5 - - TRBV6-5 CASSYASPVGRSNQPQHF TGTGCCAGCAGTTACGCCAGCCCAGTGGGCAGGAGCAATCAGCCCCAGCATTTT
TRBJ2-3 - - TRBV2 CASSPVTADTQYF TGTGCCAGCAGCCCAGTTACGGCAGATACGCAGTATTTT
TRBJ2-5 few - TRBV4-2 CASSEGEGETQYF TGTGCCAGCAGCGAGGGGGAGGGAGAGACCCAGTACTTC
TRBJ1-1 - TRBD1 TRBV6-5 CASKYRGLNTEAFF TGTGCCAGCAAGTACAGGGGGCTGAACACTGAAGCTTTCTTT
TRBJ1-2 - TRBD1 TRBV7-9 CASRAGGSGYTF TGTGCCAGCAGGGCAGGGGGCTCTGGCTACACCTTC
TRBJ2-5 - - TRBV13 CASSARQGLETQYF TGTGCCAGCAGCGCCCGCCAGGGTCTCGAGACCCAGTACTTC
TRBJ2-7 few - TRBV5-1 CASSSRMGDEQYF TGCGCCAGCAGTAGCCGGATGGGGGACGAGCAGTACTTC
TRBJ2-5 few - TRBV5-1 CASSLEQGPIREQYF TGCGCCAGCAGCTTAGAACAGGGGCCCATACGGGAGCAGTACTTC
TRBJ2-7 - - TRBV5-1 CASSLAPFGNYNEQYF TGCGCCAGCAGCTTGGCCCCCTTCGGGAACTACAATGAGCAGTACTTC
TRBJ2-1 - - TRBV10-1 CASSEHRDDEQFF TGCGCCAGCAGTGAACACAGGGATGATGAGCAGTTCTTC
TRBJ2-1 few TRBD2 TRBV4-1 CASSQPLAGGRRDEQFF TGCGCCAGCAGCCAACCACTAGCGGGGGGGCGTCGGGATGAGCAGTTCTTC
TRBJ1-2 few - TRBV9 CASSESQGTSNGYTF TGTGCCAGCAGCGAATCGCAGGGGACCTCCAATGGCTACACCTTC
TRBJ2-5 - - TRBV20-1 CSAEDRLNRTQYF TGCAGTGCTGAAGACCGCTTGAATAGAACCCAGTACTTC
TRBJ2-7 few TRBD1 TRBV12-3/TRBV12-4 CASRPGQIYEQYF TGTGCCAGCAGACCGGGACAGATCTACGAGCAGTACTTC
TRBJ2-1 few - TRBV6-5 CASCGGFSDEQFF TGTGCCAGCTGTGGTGGGTTTAGCGATGAGCAGTTCTTC
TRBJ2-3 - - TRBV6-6 CASSFLGGSGTDTQYF TGTGCCAGCAGTTTCCTCGGGGGATCGGGCACAGATACGCAGTATTTT
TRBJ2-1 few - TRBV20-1 CSTPRRASSYNEQFF TGCAGTACCCCACGCAGGGCCTCATCTTACAATGAGCAGTTCTTC
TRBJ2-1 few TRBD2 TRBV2 CASGRLAGYNEQFF TGTGCCAGCGGACGATTAGCGGGATACAATGAGCAGTTCTTC
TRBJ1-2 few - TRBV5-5 CASSLEQGSGYTF TGTGCCAGCAGCTTGGAACAGGGTTCCGGCTACACCTTC
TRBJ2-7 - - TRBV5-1 CAGSLAAAGEQYF TGCGCCGGCAGCTTGGCAGCCGCGGGCGAGCAGTACTTC
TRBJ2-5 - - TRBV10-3 CAIKGQRSQETQYF TGTGCCATCAAAGGACAGCGGAGCCAAGAGACCCAGTACTTC
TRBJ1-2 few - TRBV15 CATSRDRRIGYTF TGTGCCACCAGCAGAGATCGGAGAATTGGCTACACCTTC
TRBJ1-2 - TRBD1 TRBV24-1 CATSERTGNGYTF TGTGCCACCAGTGAGCGGACAGGGAATGGCTACACCTTC
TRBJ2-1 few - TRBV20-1 CSARDLGRVGNEQFF TGCAGTGCTAGAGATCTTGGCAGGGTTGGCAATGAGCAGTTCTTC
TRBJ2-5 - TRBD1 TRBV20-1 CSAGPRTGDQETQYF TGCAGTGCTGGCCCCCGGACAGGGGACCAAGAGACCCAGTACTTC
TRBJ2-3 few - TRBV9 CASSVSLSTDTQYF TGTGCCAGCAGCGTGTCCCTAAGCACAGATACGCAGTATTTT
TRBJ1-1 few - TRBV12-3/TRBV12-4 CASSWTVGGDEAFF TGTGCCAGCAGTTGGACCGTAGGCGGGGACGAAGCTTTCTTT
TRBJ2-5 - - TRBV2 CASSESRGRGETQYF TGTGCCAGCAGTGAATCTAGAGGCCGAGGGGAGACCCAGTACTTC
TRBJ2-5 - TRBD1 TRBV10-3 CAISELGQGDETQNF TGTGCCATCAGTGAATTGGGACAGGGTGACGAGACCCAGAACTTC
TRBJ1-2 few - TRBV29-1 CSVVGEGYTF TGCAGCGTTGTTGGGGAAGGCTACACCTTC
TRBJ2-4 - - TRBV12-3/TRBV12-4 CASSYASTLRNIQYF TGTGCCAGCAGTTACGCCTCGACATTAAGGAACATTCAGTACTTC
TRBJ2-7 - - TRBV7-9 CASSPQTRYEQYF TGTGCCAGCAGCCCTCAGACACGTTACGAGCAGTACTTC
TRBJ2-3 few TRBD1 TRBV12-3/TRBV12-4 CASSYRGMGTDTQYF TGTGCCAGCAGCTACAGGGGAATGGGGACAGATACGCAGTATTTT
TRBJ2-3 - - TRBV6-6 CASSPPGHTDTQYF TGTGCCAGCAGTCCCCCGGGCCATACAGATACGCAGTATTTT
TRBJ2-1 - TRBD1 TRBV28 CASSTGTANNEQFF TGTGCCAGCAGCACCGGGACAGCCAACAATGAGCAGTTCTTC
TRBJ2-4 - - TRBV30 CAWDRIQGREQYF TGTGCCTGGGACCGAATTCAGGGGAGGGAGCAGTACTTC
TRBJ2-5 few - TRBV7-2 CASSSYNEETQYF TGTGCCAGCAGCTCGTATAATGAAGAGACCCAGTACTTC